This T cell receptor delta chain originates from a study of gamma-delta T cells after stem cell transplantation. TCRdb re-processed the RT-PCR reads using CATT. The sample consists of nearly 8,000 delta-chain clones, roughly 14% of them appearing once. The junction had 31 bases not matched to a gene; V was cut back by 9 bases and J by 1 base. The CDR3 has 21 residues. The germline V gene encodes CDR1 GEAIGNYY and CDR2 EKD. This clone occurred a few times. It may be a read error: a sequence one base away is much more abundant. The chain combines TRDV2 with TRDJ4, with 10 nucleotides matching TRDD3. This TCR came from a human donor. It is not recorded whose cells these are; they may come from a transplant donor. Sequencing was carried out using gamma-delta T cells. CDR3: CARPLRTKGDTLLRTVRPLIF. Written as DNA, the CDR3 is TGTGCCCGGCCACTACGGACTAAGGGGGATACGCTGCTTAGAACGGTCAGACCCCTGATCTTT.